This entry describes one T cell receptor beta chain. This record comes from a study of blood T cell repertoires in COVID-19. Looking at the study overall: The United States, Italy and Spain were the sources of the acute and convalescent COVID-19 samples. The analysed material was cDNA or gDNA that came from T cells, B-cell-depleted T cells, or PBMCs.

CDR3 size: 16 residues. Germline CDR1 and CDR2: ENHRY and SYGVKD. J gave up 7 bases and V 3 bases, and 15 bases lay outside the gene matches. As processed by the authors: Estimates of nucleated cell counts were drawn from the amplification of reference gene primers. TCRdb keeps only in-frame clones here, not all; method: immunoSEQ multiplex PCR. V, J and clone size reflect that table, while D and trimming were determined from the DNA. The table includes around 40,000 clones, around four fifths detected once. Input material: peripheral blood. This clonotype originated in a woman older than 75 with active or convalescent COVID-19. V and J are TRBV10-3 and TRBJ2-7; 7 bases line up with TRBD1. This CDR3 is CAISDPRGGASGEQYF. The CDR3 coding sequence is TGTGCCATCAGTGACCCCCGAGGGGGCGCGTCGGGGGAGCAGTACTTC.